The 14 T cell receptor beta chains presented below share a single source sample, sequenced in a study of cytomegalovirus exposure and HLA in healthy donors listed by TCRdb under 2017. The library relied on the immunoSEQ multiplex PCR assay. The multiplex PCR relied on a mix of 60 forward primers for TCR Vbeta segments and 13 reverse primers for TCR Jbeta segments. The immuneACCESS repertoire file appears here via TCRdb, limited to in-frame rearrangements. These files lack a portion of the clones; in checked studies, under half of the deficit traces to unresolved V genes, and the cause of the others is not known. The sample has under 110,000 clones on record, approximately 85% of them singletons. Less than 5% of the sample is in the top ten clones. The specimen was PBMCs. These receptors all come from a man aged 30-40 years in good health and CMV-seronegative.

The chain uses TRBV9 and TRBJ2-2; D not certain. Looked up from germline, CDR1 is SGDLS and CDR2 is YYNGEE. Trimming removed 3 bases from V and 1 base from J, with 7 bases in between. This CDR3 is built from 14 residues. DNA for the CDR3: TGTGCCAGCAGCGAAACTCTGAACACCGGGGAGCTGTTTTTT. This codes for CASSETLNTGELFF.

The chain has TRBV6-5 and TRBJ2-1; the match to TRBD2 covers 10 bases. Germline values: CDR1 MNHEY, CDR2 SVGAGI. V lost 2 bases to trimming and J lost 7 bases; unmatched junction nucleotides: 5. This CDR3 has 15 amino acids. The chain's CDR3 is CASSYRPSGSNEQFF. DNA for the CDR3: TGTGCCAGCAGTTACAGGCCTAGCGGGAGTAATGAGCAGTTCTTC.

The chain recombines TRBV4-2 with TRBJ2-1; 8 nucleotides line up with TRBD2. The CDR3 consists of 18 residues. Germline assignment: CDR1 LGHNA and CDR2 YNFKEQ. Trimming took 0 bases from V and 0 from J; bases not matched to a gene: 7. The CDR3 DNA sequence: TGTGCCAGCAGCCAAGACCGGGTTCGGGAGGGCTCCTACAATGAGCAGTTCTTC. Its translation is CASSQDRVREGSYNEQFF.

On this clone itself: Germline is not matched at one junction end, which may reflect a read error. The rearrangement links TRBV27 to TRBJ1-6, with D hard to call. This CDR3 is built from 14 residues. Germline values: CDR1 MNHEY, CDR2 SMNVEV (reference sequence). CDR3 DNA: TGTGCCAGCGGTTTAAGCTACCCCAATTCACCCCTCCACTTT. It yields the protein CASGLSYPNSPLHF.

CDR3 residues: CASSLDGGAANTGELFF. The CDR3 DNA is TGCGCCAGCAGCTTGGATGGTGGGGCAGCTAACACCGGGGAGCTGTTTTTT. The rearrangement joins TRBV5-1 to TRBJ2-2, with TRBD1 as a possible D gene (5 bases). The CDR3 extends over 17 amino acids. Per the germline V gene, CDR1 is SGHRS and CDR2 is YFSETQ. Trimming shortened V by 0 bases and J by 2 bases, and 14 bases separated the two germline ends.

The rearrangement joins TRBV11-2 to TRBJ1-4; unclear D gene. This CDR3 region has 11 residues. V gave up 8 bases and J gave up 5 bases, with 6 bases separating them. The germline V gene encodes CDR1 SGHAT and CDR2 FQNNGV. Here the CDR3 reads CASGKNEKLFF. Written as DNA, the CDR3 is TGTGCCAGCGGCAAAAATGAAAAACTGTTTTTT.

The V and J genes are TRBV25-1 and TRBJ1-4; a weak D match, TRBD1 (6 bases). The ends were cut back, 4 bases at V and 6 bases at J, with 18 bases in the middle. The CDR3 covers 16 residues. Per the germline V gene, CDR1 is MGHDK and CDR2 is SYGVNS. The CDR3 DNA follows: TGTGCCAGCAGTGGACCAGCACAGGGTTGGTATGAAAAACTGTTTTTT. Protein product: CASSGPAQGWYEKLFF. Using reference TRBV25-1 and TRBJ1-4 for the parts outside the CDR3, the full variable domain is EADIYQTPRYLVIGTGKKITLECSQTMGHDKMYWYQQDPGMELHLIHYSYGVNSTEKGDLSSESTVSRIRTEHFPLTLESARPSHTSQYLCASSGPAQGWYEKLFFGSGTQLSVL.

The CDR3 here is CASSPRQGAAQPQHF. The CDR3 region has the DNA TGTGCCAGCAGCCCAAGACAGGGGGCAGCTCAGCCCCAGCATTTT. V and J are TRBV7-2 and TRBJ1-5; 10 positions agree with TRBD1. J gave up 6 bases and V 5 bases, and 7 bases lay outside the gene matches. The CDR3 has 15 residues. CDR1 and CDR2 from the germline V gene are SGHTA and FQGNSA.

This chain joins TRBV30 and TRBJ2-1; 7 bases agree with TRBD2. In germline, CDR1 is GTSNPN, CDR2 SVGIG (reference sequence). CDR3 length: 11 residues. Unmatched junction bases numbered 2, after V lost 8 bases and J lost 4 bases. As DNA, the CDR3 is TGTGCCGGAGCGGGGTACAATGAGCAGTTCTTC. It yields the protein CAGAGYNEQFF.

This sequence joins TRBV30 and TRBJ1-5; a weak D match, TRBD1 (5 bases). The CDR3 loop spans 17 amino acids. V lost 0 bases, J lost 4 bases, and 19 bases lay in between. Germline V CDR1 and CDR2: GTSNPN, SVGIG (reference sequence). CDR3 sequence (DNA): TGTGCCTGGAGTGTCTCGCGGGGGTCGAGATGGAATCAGCCCCAGCATTTT. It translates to CAWSVSRGSRWNQPQHF.

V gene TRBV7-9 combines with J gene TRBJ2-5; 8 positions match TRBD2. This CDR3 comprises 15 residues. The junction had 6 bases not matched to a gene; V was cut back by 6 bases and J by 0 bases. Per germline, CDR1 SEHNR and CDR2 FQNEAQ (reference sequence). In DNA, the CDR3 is TGTGCCAGCAGACCGTCTAGCGGGTACCAAGAGACCCAGTACTTC. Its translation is CASRPSSGYQETQYF.

The CDR3 DNA follows: TGTGCCAGCAGCGGCGATCCCGCTGAGGGATTCTTC. As protein: CASSGDPAEGFF. V is TRBV7-8 and J is TRBJ2-1; D is perhaps TRBD2 (5 bases). This CDR3 is 12 amino acids long. Germline CDR1 SGHVS, CDR2 FQNEAQ. Trimming left V 5 bases short and J 16 bases short, with 18 bases between.

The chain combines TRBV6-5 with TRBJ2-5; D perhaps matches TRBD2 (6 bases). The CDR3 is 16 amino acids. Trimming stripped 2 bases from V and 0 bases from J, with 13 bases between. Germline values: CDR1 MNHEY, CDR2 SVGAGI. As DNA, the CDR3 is TGTGCCAGCAGTTACCTACCCAGCGGGTACCAAGAGACCCAGTACTTC. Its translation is CASSYLPSGYQETQYF.

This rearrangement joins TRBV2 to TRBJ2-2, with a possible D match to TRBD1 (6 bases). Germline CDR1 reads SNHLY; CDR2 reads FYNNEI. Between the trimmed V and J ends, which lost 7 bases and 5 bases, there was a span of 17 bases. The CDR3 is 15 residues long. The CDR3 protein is CASILDQQGTGELFF. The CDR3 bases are TGTGCCAGCATTCTAGACCAGCAGGGGACCGGGGAGCTGTTTTTT.